The TCR beta chain described here comes from a study of healthy donors' naive CD4 and CD8 T cells. A linear amplification protocol produced the TCR libraries from 450 to 500 ng of total RNA. TCRdb reprocessed the reads with MiXCR, giving one entry per CDR3 protein. The sample carries about 180,000 distinct CDR3 sequences, about 70% recorded once. V lost 4 bases and J 2 bases, leaving 9 bases between the germline ends. Germline CDR1 is MNHEY and CDR2 is SVGAGI. This CDR3 is built from 14 residues. This TCR was recovered from a pool of human donors in good health; the sample pools cells from several healthy donors. The chain combines TRBV6-5 with TRBJ1-3, with D maybe TRBD1 (5 bases). Specimen: naive CD4+ and CD8+ T cells sorted from blood, pooled from several donors. CDR3 nucleotides: TGTGCCAGCAGTTCCTCAGGGACTGGAAACACCATATATTTT. Translating gives CASSSSGTGNTIYF.